A single T cell receptor beta chain is shown here with its context. The source of the sample is a study of blood T cells in healthy people across ages. This CDR3 is built from 14 residues. Trimming left V 1 base short and J 7 bases short, with 14 bases between. Looked up from germline, CDR1 is GTSNPN and CDR2 is SVGIG (reference sequence). A J-beta primer mix and a sample-barcoded 5' primer were used in a second PCR of about 6 to 12 cycles. Each CDR3 protein is one row after TCRdb ran MiXCR on the 5' RACE reads. Of about 560,000 distinct CDR3 sequences in the sample, roughly a quarter are singletons; the top ten hold 3.6%. The sample was also linked to a second study, of T cells of mothers and their children.

Sequenced: blood. The chain combines TRBV30 with TRBJ2-1; TRBD1 is a possible D gene (5 bases). The source is a boy aged 2 to 9 in good health. The CDR3 sequence is CAWSALYRQNEQFF. As DNA, the CDR3 is TGTGCCTGGAGTGCCTTATATCGACAGAATGAGCAGTTCTTC.